This TCR beta chain was sequenced during a study of shared clonotypes between healthy human individuals. Worth noting for this clone: The antigen remains unidentified.

Whole-study findings and limits: A handful of donors showed sharing of around 5% of naive CD4 clonotypes. Larger estimated richness was generally seen in naive subsets than in memory subsets. Genetic and exposure-history diversity was limited by the small donor number.

The CDR3 is 11 residues long. The germline gives CDR1 DFQATT, CDR2 SNEGSKA (reference sequence). Researchers partitioned CD4+ cells into CD45RA+ naive and CD45RA-negative memory subsets. The assay was immunoSEQ multiplex PCR, and TCRdb's table has in-frame clones only and misses some. The sample consists of 2 million to 3 million clones, approximately 93% of them appearing once. The rearrangement uses TRBV20-1 and TRBJ1-2, with D tentatively TRBD1 (5 bases). Sequencing was done on a sample of naive CD4+ T cells from PBMCs. As to subset: CD45RA+ positively selected. The source of this sequence is a man aged 18 to 30 in good health. Some clones in this sample may be carry-over from other donors' samples. This chain's CDR3 is CRMGGWSGYTF. The CDR3 coding sequence is TGCAGAATGGGGGGGTGGAGTGGCTACACCTTC.